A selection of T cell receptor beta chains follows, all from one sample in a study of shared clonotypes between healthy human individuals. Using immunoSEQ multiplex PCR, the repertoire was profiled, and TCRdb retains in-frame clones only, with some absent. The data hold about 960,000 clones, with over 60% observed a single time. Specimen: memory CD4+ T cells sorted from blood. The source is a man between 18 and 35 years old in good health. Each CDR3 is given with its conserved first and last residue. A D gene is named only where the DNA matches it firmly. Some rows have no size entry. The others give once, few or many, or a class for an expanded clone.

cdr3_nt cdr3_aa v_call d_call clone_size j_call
TGTGCCATCAGTGAGTCGGGACAGCTCAATCAGCCCCAGCATTTT CAISESGQLNQPQHF TRBV10-3 TRBD1 once TRBJ1-5
TGCGCCAGCAGCCAGGGATTTGGGGCGAACACCGGGGAGCTGTTTTTT CASSQGFGANTGELFF TRBV4-3 . . TRBJ2-2
TGTGCCAGCAGCGTAAGGCTAGCGGCCTACAATGAGCAGTTCTTC CASSVRLAAYNEQFF TRBV9 TRBD2 . TRBJ2-1
TGTGCCAGCAGTATCCGGGACAGAGGTGAGCAGTTCTTC CASSIRDRGEQFF TRBV27 TRBD1 . TRBJ2-1
TGTGCCAGCAGCTTAGGGGGTAGCCGCCACCCTAGCACAGATACGCAGTATTTT CASSLGGSRHPSTDTQYF TRBV7-2 . . TRBJ2-3
TGTGCCTGGAAGGTGACCCCCTACGAGCAGTACTTC CAWKVTPYEQYF TRBV30 . . TRBJ2-7
TGCGCCAGCAGCTTGGGCAACAGGGGTGGAAACACCATATATTTT CASSLGNRGGNTIYF TRBV5-1 TRBD1 . TRBJ1-3
TGTGCCAGCACCCATGCAGGGGTGAACACTGAAGCTTTCTTT CASTHAGVNTEAFF TRBV7-2 . . TRBJ1-1
TGTGCCAGCAGCGCGGGATTAGCCAAAAACATTCAGTACTTC CASSAGLAKNIQYF TRBV9 . . TRBJ2-4
TGTGCCAGCAGCGTTGGCCGGTCAGATACGCAGTATTTT CASSVGRSDTQYF TRBV7-2 . once TRBJ2-3
TGTGCCATCAGTCCAAGCGGGGGGGCCACCGGGGAGCTGTTTTTT CAISPSGGATGELFF TRBV10-3 TRBD2 . TRBJ2-2
TGCAGTGCTAGAGAGCCTGGTGGCTACACCTTC CSAREPGGYTF TRBV20-1 . . TRBJ1-2
TGTGCCAGCAGCAAAGTAAGCAATCAGCCCCAGCATTTT CASSKVSNQPQHF TRBV21-1 . . TRBJ1-5
TGTGCCAGCAGCCCAGGGGTAGAGGAGACCCAGTACTTC CASSPGVEETQYF TRBV9 . . TRBJ2-5
TGTGCCAGCAGTGTTGGACAGCCCTACGAGCAGCACTTC CASSVGQPYEQHF TRBV28 . . TRBJ2-7
TGTGCCAGTAGTCCCGGGACTACCCGGGGGGAGACCCAGTACTTC CASSPGTTRGETQYF TRBV19 TRBD2 . TRBJ2-5
TGTGCCACCAGCAGAGATCGGGGCGGGAGTCCTGAAGCTTTCTTT CATSRDRGGSPEAFF TRBV15 . . TRBJ1-1
TGTGCCTGGAGCAGGGGACACTCTAATGAAAAACTGTTTTTT CAWSRGHSNEKLFF TRBV30 . once TRBJ1-4
TGTGCCTGGAGTGTACAGGCAGGCTATAATTCACCCCTCCACTTT CAWSVQAGYNSPLHF TRBV30 . . TRBJ1-6
TGTGCCAGCAGCTCGGACGGTTACGAGCAGTACTTC CASSSDGYEQYF TRBV5-4 . . TRBJ2-7
TGTGCCAGCAGCTTAGGGCGGCCCTCCGGGAACACCATATATTTT CASSLGRPSGNTIYF TRBV11-2 . . TRBJ1-3
TGTGCCAGCAGCTTAGTCACGTTGGGAGGGACCAACACCGGGGAGCTGTTTTTT CASSLVTLGGTNTGELFF TRBV11-1 TRBD2 . TRBJ2-2
TGTGCCAGCAGCCAATCTAGGGGGTTCGGCCACTATGGCTACACCTTC CASSQSRGFGHYGYTF TRBV14 . . TRBJ1-2
TGTGCCAGCAGCCCGGACAGGGTGGGGAGGGAGCAGTACTTC CASSPDRVGREQYF TRBV5-4 TRBD1 . TRBJ2-7
TGTGCCAGTAGTCAGGGGACGCAAGAGACCCAGTACTTC CASSQGTQETQYF TRBV19 . . TRBJ2-5
TGCAGCGTTGTTGGGACAGGGAACATTCAGTACTTC CSVVGTGNIQYF TRBV29-1 TRBD1 . TRBJ2-4
TGTGCTAGCACCTCCCGGGACAGGGGATCAGGGCGGGGTAGTTTAGTTGGAAACACCATATATTTT CASTSRDRGSGRGSLVGNTIYF TRBV7-7 TRBD1 . TRBJ1-3
TGTGCCAGCAGCCAAGGATTCTACAATGAGCAGTTCTTC CASSQGFYNEQFF TRBV14 . . TRBJ2-1
TGTGCCAGCAGCGTCGGGACGGCGACCGGGGAGCTGTTTTTT CASSVGTATGELFF TRBV7-2 . many TRBJ2-2
TGTGCCAGCAGCCGTGAACAGGGTCAGCCCCAGCATTTT CASSREQGQPQHF TRBV5-4 . . TRBJ1-5
TGTGCCACCAGCAGAGATTCGGGGCAGGGGGTACGGCAGCCCCAGCATTTT CATSRDSGQGVRQPQHF TRBV15 TRBD1 . TRBJ1-5
TGTGCCAGCAGCGTAGCAGGGAACACTGAAGCTTTCTTT CASSVAGNTEAFF TRBV9 . many TRBJ1-1
TGCGCCAGCAGCTTGAGCGGGGGGATGACAGATACGCAGTATTTT CASSLSGGMTDTQYF TRBV5-1 TRBD2 . TRBJ2-3
TGTGCCAGCAGCTTAGACGGGACGCACACCGGGGAGCTGTTTTTT CASSLDGTHTGELFF TRBV11-3 . . TRBJ2-2
TGTGCCAGCAGTTTATCCGGACTAGCGGGGGGCCCAACTTACGAGCAGTACTTC CASSLSGLAGGPTYEQYF TRBV27 TRBD2 . TRBJ2-7
TGTGCCAGCAGCAGAGGGACCCTAGAGAATACGCAGTATTTT CASSRGTLENTQYF TRBV9 . few TRBJ2-3
TGTGCCAGCAGTTCCGCTGGGGACCCGGGCCGTGATGAGCAGTTCTTC CASSSAGDPGRDEQFF TRBV28 . once TRBJ2-1
TGTGCCAGCAGCTTAGTTGCGGGAGGCCCCACCGGGGAGCTGTTTTTT CASSLVAGGPTGELFF TRBV7-2 TRBD2 . TRBJ2-2
TGTGCCAGCAGCGGCGGGACTCCACCCTATGGCTACACCTTC CASSGGTPPYGYTF TRBV5-6 . . TRBJ1-2
TGTGCCAGCAGCTTAGGGGCAGGGAGAGACACTGAAGCTTTCTTT CASSLGAGRDTEAFF TRBV7-6 . . TRBJ1-1
TGCGCCAGCAGCCCGAACCCGGGACAATCTCAGCCCCAGCATTTT CASSPNPGQSQPQHF TRBV5-1 . few TRBJ1-5
TGCGCCAGCAGCACGATCGGGACGGAAAATGAAAAACTGTTTTTT CASSTIGTENEKLFF TRBV5-1 . . TRBJ1-4
TGCGCCAGCAGCCTCCTGGACAGCTACGAGCAGTACTTC CASSLLDSYEQYF TRBV5-1 . . TRBJ2-7
TGTGCCAGCAGTTTGACAGGGCCAGATCAGCCCCAGCATTTT CASSLTGPDQPQHF TRBV28 TRBD1 . TRBJ1-5
TGTGCCAGCAGTGCGACGGGGAACACTGAAGCTTTCTTT CASSATGNTEAFF TRBV7-9 . few TRBJ1-1
TGTGCCTGGAGGCGGGTTCTGGAATATAATTCACCCCTCCACTTT CAWRRVLEYNSPLHF TRBV30 . . TRBJ1-6
TGTGCCAGCCTCAGGGGACAGGCCGGTGAAAAACTGTTTTTT CASLRGQAGEKLFF TRBV28 TRBD1 . TRBJ1-4
TGCGCCAGCAGCCAAGAGGCAGGGAGGCATTCACCCCTCCACTTT CASSQEAGRHSPLHF TRBV4-3 . few TRBJ1-6
TGTGCCAGCTCTGCGGACAGGGGGAACACTGAAGCTTTCTTT CASSADRGNTEAFF TRBV18 TRBD1 . TRBJ1-1
TGTGCCAGCAGCTTTAGCGGGGAATCCTACGAGCAGTACTTC CASSFSGESYEQYF TRBV13 TRBD2 few TRBJ2-7
TGTGCCAGCTCACCACCGGGGACCGTAGCCAAAAACATTCAGTACTTC CASSPPGTVAKNIQYF TRBV18 . few TRBJ2-4
TGTGCCAGTAGTATACAAGGCAGAGGTAGAGGCGAGCAGTACTTC CASSIQGRGRGEQYF TRBV19 . few TRBJ2-7
TGTGCCAGCAGTCCCAATTTCGCCGGCATCCTATTTAATTCACCCCTCCACTTT CASSPNFAGILFNSPLHF TRBV7-9 . . TRBJ1-6
TGTGCCAGCAGTTCACTACAGGGGACCGGGGAGCTGTTTTTT CASSSLQGTGELFF TRBV7-8 TRBD1 . TRBJ2-2
TGTGCCAGCTCACCAGGGAATCAGCCCCAGCATTTT CASSPGNQPQHF TRBV18 . few TRBJ1-5
TGTGCCAGCAGTTACTACAGGCGGACTGAAGCTTTCTTT CASSYYRRTEAFF TRBV6-5 . . TRBJ1-1
TGTGCCAGCAGTTCCCGGACAGGGAGCTCCTACGAGCAGTACTTC CASSSRTGSSYEQYF TRBV27 TRBD1 . TRBJ2-7